The 29 T cell receptor beta chains listed next were all sequenced from one sample in a study of cytomegalovirus exposure and HLA in healthy donors. Primers for the PCR totalled 60 Vbeta and 13 Jbeta. Sequencing was performed with immunoSEQ multiplex PCR; in TCRdb, only in-frame clones are kept and a portion is missing. The sample has about 140,000 clones; more than 75% are singletons. Sequenced: PBMCs. These receptors came from a man in his forties or fifties in good health and CMV-seronegative.

This clone was seen a handful of times. The chain couples TRBV2 to TRBJ1-2; 8 nucleotides align to TRBD1. The CDR3 is 12 residues long. V was clipped by 5 bases and J by 14 bases; unmatched bases: 10. Germline CDR1 reads SNHLY; CDR2 reads FYNNEI. CDR3 DNA: TGTGCCAGCAGTCAACAAGGACAGGGACGTACCTTC. This translates into CASSQQGQGRTF.

The chain links TRBV7-6 to TRBJ2-7; 8 bases match TRBD2. Per germline, CDR1 SGHVS and CDR2 FNYEAQ. The J segment lost 3 bases and the V segment lost 5 bases, leaving 6 bases of the junction unmatched. The CDR3 sequence is 14 residues long. CDR3 residues: CASSRGLEGYEQYF. The CDR3 DNA sequence: TGTGCCAGCAGCCGGGGACTAGAAGGCTACGAGCAGTACTTC.

The rearrangement joins TRBV5-1 to TRBJ2-7; 11 positions match TRBD2. CDR3 length: 17 residues. Germline V lookup: CDR1 SGHRS, CDR2 YFSETQ. The V segment lost 0 bases and the J segment 2 bases; nucleotides outside the gene matches: 7. DNA for the CDR3: TGCGCCAGCAGCTTGGCATCCGGGACTAGCGGTACCTACGAGCAGTACTTC. Its translation: CASSLASGTSGTYEQYF.

The gene calls are TRBV29-1 and TRBJ2-1; TRBD1 matches at 9 bases. This CDR3 spans 15 amino acids. V lost 3 bases to trimming and J lost 3 bases; unmatched junction nucleotides: 6. Germline CDR1 and CDR2: SQVTM and ANQGSEA. CDR3 region: CSVEGWDRVYNEQFF. CDR3 DNA: TGCAGCGTTGAGGGTTGGGACAGGGTCTACAATGAGCAGTTCTTC.

The genes are TRBV6-4 and TRBJ2-3; D call uncertain. There are 15 residues in the CDR3. The germline V gene encodes CDR1 MRHNA and CDR2 SNTAGT. V lost 0 bases, J lost 4 bases, and 11 bases lay in between. The CDR3 DNA reads TGTGCCAGCAGTGACTCTGCAAGTGCGGCAGATACGCAGTATTTT. It yields the protein CASSDSASAADTQYF.

The chain uses TRBV28 and TRBJ1-6; D is undetermined. This CDR3 comprises 16 residues. The V end lost 3 bases, the J end lost 0 bases, and 9 bases lay between the germline ends. Germline V gives CDR1 MDHEN, CDR2 SYDVKM. The CDR3 region has the DNA TGTGCCAGCAGTTTGATGGGGAGCTCCTATAATTCACCCCTCCACTTT. This translates into CASSLMGSSYNSPLHF.

The V call is TRBV28, the J call TRBJ2-7; tentatively, D is TRBD1 (5 bases). The CDR3 is 16 residues long. Looked up from germline, CDR1 is MDHEN and CDR2 is SYDVKM. V dropped 3 bases and J dropped 0 bases, with 15 bases sitting between them. The CDR3 DNA is TGTGCCAGCAGTTTGGGCCAATGGGGCAGCTCCTACGAGCAGTACTTC. This sequence encodes CASSLGQWGSSYEQYF.

CDR3 loop: CASSLLLAGPADTQYF. The CDR3 DNA reads as TGCGCCAGCAGCTTGTTACTAGCGGGGCCGGCCGATACGCAGTATTTT. The chain joins TRBV5-1 to TRBJ2-3; 10 bases are a match to TRBD2. Trimming took 1 base from V and 6 from J; bases not matched to a gene: 8. Germline CDR1 reads SGHRS; CDR2 reads YFSETQ. The CDR3 is made up of 16 amino acids. The variable domain in full, with the rest retrieved from reference TRBV5-1 and TRBJ2-3, is KAGVTQTPRYLIKTRGQQVTLSCSPISGHRSVSWYQQTPGQGLQFLFEYFSETQRNKGNFPGRFSGRQFSNSRSEMNVSTLELGDSALYLCASSLLLAGPADTQYFGPGTRLTVL.

The chain joins TRBV11-2 to TRBJ2-2; TRBD1 is a possible D gene (6 bases). The CDR3 sequence is 15 residues long. Germline V gene data show CDR1 as SGHAT and CDR2 as FQNNGV. V lost 5 bases and J lost 0, with 10 bases in between. CDR3 nucleotide sequence: TGTGCCAGCAGCAGGGGGAGAACGAACACCGGGGAGCTGTTTTTT. As protein: CASSRGRTNTGELFF. Combining the CDR3 with reference TRBV11-2 and TRBJ2-2 gives the whole variable domain EAGVAQSPRYKIIEKRQSVAFWCNPISGHATLYWYQQILGQGPKLLIQFQNNGVVDDSQLPKDRFSAERLKGVDSTLKIQPAKLEDSAVYLCASSRGRTNTGELFFGEGSRLTVL.

The chain joins TRBV7-6 to TRBJ2-1; 7 bases fit TRBD2. From germline, CDR1 is SGHVS and CDR2 FNYEAQ. The CDR3 length is 17 residues. V dropped 5 bases and J dropped 0; count of bases not matched to a gene: 10. In DNA, the CDR3 is TGTGCCAGCAGCCTGGGGGTCGGGGGGTCCTCCTACAATGAGCAGTTCTTC. This codes for CASSLGVGGSSYNEQFF.

This clone was observed a few times. V usage is TRBV5-1 and J usage is TRBJ2-7, with D tentatively TRBD1 (5 bases). The CDR3 runs 13 residues. Per germline, CDR1 SGHRS and CDR2 YFSETQ. The V end lost 4 bases, the J end lost 3 bases, and 11 bases lay between the germline ends. The CDR3 DNA is TGCGCCAGCAGCCCCCCCGACAGCTACGAGCAGTACTTC. Protein: CASSPPDSYEQYF.

V is TRBV27 and J is TRBJ2-7; TRBD1 aligns across 12 bases. The length of the CDR3 is 17 residues. The germline gives CDR1 MNHEY, CDR2 SMNVEV (reference sequence). V gave up 5 bases and J gave up 6 bases; unmatched junction bases: 14. For the CDR3, the DNA is TGTGCCAGCAGTCCCCTCCTCCGGGGGACAGGGGGCGGCGAGCAGTACTTC. Protein: CASSPLLRGTGGGEQYF.

V is TRBV19 and J is TRBJ2-2; tentative D call: TRBD1 (5 bases). The germline V gene encodes CDR1 LNHDA and CDR2 SQIVND (reference sequence). There are 13 residues in the CDR3. The V gene lost 7 bases and the J gene lost 6 bases, with 12 bases spanning the gap. DNA of the CDR3: TGTGCCAGTATCGCCCAGGGCGCCGGGGAGCTGTTTTTT. Translating gives CASIAQGAGELFF.

The chain carries TRBV29-1 and TRBJ2-1; 9 nucleotides line up with TRBD2. The germline gives CDR1 SQVTM, CDR2 ANQGSEA. V dropped 6 bases and J dropped 5; count of bases not matched to a gene: 2. The CDR3 length is 12 residues. The CDR3: CSVGTSHNEQFF. The CDR3 DNA reads as TGCAGCGTAGGGACTAGCCACAATGAGCAGTTCTTC.

The chain links TRBV5-1 to TRBJ2-7; D might be TRBD2 (6 bases). CDR3 length: 13 residues. Trimming cost V 6 bases and J 5 bases, with 15 bases left between them. Germline V gene data show CDR1 as SGHRS and CDR2 as YFSETQ. Written as DNA, the CDR3 is TGCGCCAGCACCGCCCCAGGGAGGCACGAGCAGTACTTC. This translates into CASTAPGRHEQYF.

Only a few counts were recorded for this clone. The J gene is TRBJ2-1, the V gene TRBV7-7, with 9 bases fitting TRBD2. Germline V gene data show CDR1 as SSHAT and CDR2 as FNYEAQ (reference sequence). CDR3 length: 16 amino acids. V was clipped by 5 bases and J by 7 bases; unmatched bases: 12. The CDR3 DNA sequence: TGTGCCAGCAGCCCATACAATAGCGGGGGAGTAAATGAGCAGTTCTTC. Protein: CASSPYNSGGVNEQFF.

The V call is TRBV10-1, the J call TRBJ2-1; no definite D call. Trimming took 8 bases from V and 7 from J, leaving 12 bases between them. Germline CDR1 and CDR2: WNHNN and SYGVQD (reference sequence). The CDR3 length is 12 residues. The CDR3 protein is CASDPRSNEQFF. CDR3 coding DNA: TGCGCCAGCGATCCTAGAAGTAATGAGCAGTTCTTC.

This clone was found a few times. The chain couples TRBV7-3 to TRBJ2-3; 9 bases are shared with TRBD1. Unmatched junction bases numbered 5, after V lost 7 bases and J lost 3 bases. The CDR3 has 14 residues. Germline CDR1 and CDR2: SGHTA and FQGTGA. The CDR3 here is CASKGDRVTDTQYF. For the CDR3, the DNA is TGTGCCAGCAAAGGGGACAGGGTGACAGATACGCAGTATTTT.

J is TRBJ2-5 and V is TRBV28, with 8 bases lining up with TRBD1. Germline V gene sequence: CDR1 MDHEN, CDR2 SYDVKM. V was clipped by 9 bases and J by 4 bases; unmatched bases: 7. This CDR3 contains 13 residues. The CDR3 here is CASGQGGRETQYF. The CDR3, as DNA: TGTGCCAGTGGACAGGGTGGAAGAGAGACCCAGTACTTC. The variable domain in full, with the rest retrieved from reference TRBV28 and TRBJ2-5, is DVKVTQSSRYLVKRTGEKVFLECVQDMDHENMFWYRQDPGLGLRLIYFSYDVKMKEKGDIPEGYSVSREKKERFSLILESASTNQTSMYLCASGQGGRETQYFGPGTRLLVL.

The V call is TRBV2, the J call TRBJ2-2; TRBD2 matches at 8 bases. With 6 bases clipped from V and 1 base from J, the junction kept 4 bases outside the gene matches. The CDR3 has 15 amino acids. Germline loops: CDR1 SNHLY, CDR2 FYNNEI. CDR3 in amino acids: CASSTRGGNTGELFF. In nucleotides, the CDR3 is TGTGCCAGCAGCACCCGGGGGGGGAACACCGGGGAGCTGTTTTTT. Looking up the rest from reference TRBV2 and TRBJ2-2 gives the full variable domain: EPEVTQTPSHQVTQMGQEVILRCVPISNHLYFYWYRQILGQKVEFLVSFYNNEISEKSEIFDDQFSVERPDGSNFTLKIRSTKLEDSAMYFCASSTRGGNTGELFFGEGSRLTVL.

The chain combines TRBV6-1 with TRBJ2-2; D perhaps matches TRBD1 (5 bases). Germline CDR1 MNHNS, CDR2 SASEGT. Trimming left V 2 bases short and J 6 bases short, with 7 bases between. The CDR3 has 13 amino acids. CDR3 DNA: TGTGCCAGCAGTGAACAGGGCCCCGGGGAGCTGTTTTTT. The encoded protein is CASSEQGPGELFF.

This clone has more than one count but fewer than ten. This rearrangement joins TRBV19 to TRBJ1-1; D is unclear. The germline CDR1 and CDR2 sequences are LNHDA and SQIVND (reference sequence). This CDR3 has 17 residues. V lost 2 bases and J lost 0, with 16 bases in between. In DNA form, the CDR3 reads TGTGCCAGTAGTATAAGCCAGATTTGGAGGTTGAACACTGAAGCTTTCTTT. This encodes CASSISQIWRLNTEAFF.

The chain links TRBV7-9 to TRBJ2-2; the match to TRBD1 covers 9 bases. The CDR3 totals 16 residues. Trimming took 5 bases from V and 6 from J; bases not matched to a gene: 10. Germline V lookup: CDR1 SEHNR, CDR2 FQNEAQ (reference sequence). The CDR3 region is CASSHGTGLVAGELFF. The CDR3 DNA sequence: TGTGCCAGCAGCCACGGGACAGGGCTCGTCGCCGGGGAGCTGTTTTTT.

The chain is built from TRBV12-5 and TRBJ2-5; 11 bases match TRBD2. The germline V gene encodes CDR1 LGHNT and CDR2 FRNRAP. CDR3 size: 14 residues. V lost 3 bases and J lost 4; bases outside the gene matches: 1. The CDR3 spells CASGFGLAGETQYF. As DNA, the CDR3 is TGTGCTAGTGGTTTTGGACTAGCGGGAGAGACCCAGTACTTC.

The V call is TRBV6-5, the J call TRBJ2-3, with a weak D call TRBD1 (7 bases). The V end was cut by 0 bases, the J end by 7 bases, with 14 bases between. Germline CDR1 and CDR2: MNHEY and SVGAGI. This CDR3 is built from 15 residues. The CDR3, as DNA: TGTGCCAGCAGTTACTCGTTGCCAGGGGGGAATACGCAGTATTTT. This sequence encodes CASSYSLPGGNTQYF.

The V call is TRBV11-2, the J call TRBJ2-5; D may be TRBD2 (6 bases). CDR1 and CDR2 (germline): SGHAT, FQNNGV. With 4 bases removed from V and 5 bases from J, the gap between germline ends came to 17 bases. This CDR3 has 15 residues. CDR3 nucleotide sequence: TGTGCCAGCAGCTCAGGGAGGTTGAAGTATGAGACCCAGTACTTC. Translated: CASSSGRLKYETQYF.

The V gene is TRBV30, the J gene TRBJ2-7; 9 bases match TRBD1. Germline CDR1 is GTSNPN and CDR2 is SVGIG (reference sequence). The CDR3 contains 15 residues. V lost 3 bases and J lost 7; bases outside the gene matches: 13. The CDR3 coding sequence is TGTGCCTGGAGCGGCGGGACAGGGCCATTGAGGGAGCAGTACTTC. Encoded protein: CAWSGGTGPLREQYF.

The gene calls are TRBV29-1 and TRBJ2-3; 10 bases map to TRBD1. V trimming: 4 bases; J trimming: 3 bases; junction bases outside the gene matches: 1. Germline V gene data show CDR1 as SQVTM and CDR2 as ANQGSEA. The length of the CDR3 is 13 residues. The CDR3 DNA reads TGCAGCGTTGGGACAGGGGGGACAGATACGCAGTATTTT. Translated, it gives CSVGTGGTDTQYF.

The chain has TRBV11-2 and TRBJ2-3, with 9 positions matching TRBD1. The ends lost 0 bases at V and 0 bases at J; junction bases unmatched: 7. Germline V CDR1 and CDR2: SGHAT, FQNNGV. The CDR3 loop spans 18 amino acids. The CDR3 DNA reads TGTGCCAGCAGCTTAGAGAACAGGGGGCGCCTAAGCACAGATACGCAGTATTTT. Its protein is CASSLENRGRLSTDTQYF. The whole variable domain, filled in from reference TRBV11-2 and TRBJ2-3, reads EAGVAQSPRYKIIEKRQSVAFWCNPISGHATLYWYQQILGQGPKLLIQFQNNGVVDDSQLPKDRFSAERLKGVDSTLKIQPAKLEDSAVYLCASSLENRGRLSTDTQYFGPGTRLTVL.